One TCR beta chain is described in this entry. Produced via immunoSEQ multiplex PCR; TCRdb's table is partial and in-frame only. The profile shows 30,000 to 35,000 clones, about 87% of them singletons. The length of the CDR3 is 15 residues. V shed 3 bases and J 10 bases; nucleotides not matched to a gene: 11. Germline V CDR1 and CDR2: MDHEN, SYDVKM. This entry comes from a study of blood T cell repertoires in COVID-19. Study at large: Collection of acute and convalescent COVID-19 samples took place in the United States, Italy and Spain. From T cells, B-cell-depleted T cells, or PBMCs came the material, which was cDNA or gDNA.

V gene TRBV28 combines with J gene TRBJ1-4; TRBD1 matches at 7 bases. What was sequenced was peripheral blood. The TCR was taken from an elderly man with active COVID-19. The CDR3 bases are TGTGCCAGCAGTTTGAGAATATCAGGGGGAGGAAAACTGTTTTTT. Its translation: CASSLRISGGGKLFF.